This T cell receptor beta chain was sequenced during a study of blood T cell repertoires in COVID-19. Study-level background: The cDNA or gDNA used as material had been derived from T cells, B-cell-depleted T cells, or PBMCs.

Here immunoSEQ multiplex PCR was the method, and the copy in TCRdb shows in-frame clones only, minus some. The sample contains 50,000 to 65,000 clones, roughly 79% of which appear only once. The CDR3 consists of 17 residues. In germline, CDR1 is MDHEN, CDR2 SYDVKM. V lost 5 bases, J lost 0 bases, and 10 bases stayed unmatched. Material: peripheral blood. The chain couples TRBV28 to TRBJ1-5; 7 bases align to TRBD1. The sequence came from a woman aged 55 to 70 with acute or convalescent COVID-19. The CDR3 DNA is TGTGCCAGCAGTCCTCGGGACAGTACCTATAGCAATCAGCCCCAGCATTTT. Residues: CASSPRDSTYSNQPQHF.